One and the same sample provided the 21 T cell receptor beta chains below, sequenced in a study of blood T cell repertoires in COVID-19. Using immunoSEQ multiplex PCR, the repertoire was profiled, and TCRdb retains in-frame clones only, with some absent. The sample has under 300,000 clones, around 80% seen once. Material for sequencing was peripheral blood. These receptors were obtained from a woman under 30 with acute or convalescent COVID-19.

V and J are TRBV5-1 and TRBJ1-5; the D is unclear. Between the trimmed V and J ends, which lost 0 bases and 5 bases, there was a span of 6 bases. Germline V gene data show CDR1 as SGHRS and CDR2 as YFSETQ. This CDR3 spans 13 amino acids. The CDR3 is CASSLGADQPQHF. CDR3 bases: TGCGCCAGCAGCTTGGGGGCAGATCAGCCCCAGCATTTT.

This chain links TRBV7-9 with TRBJ2-7; TRBD1 agrees at 8 bases. Trimming at V came to 6 bases and at J to 3 bases, leaving 13 bases not matched to a gene. Germline V lookup: CDR1 SEHNR, CDR2 FQNEAQ (reference sequence). The CDR3 runs to 16 residues. The CDR3 bases are TGTGCCAGCAGGACGGACAGGGAATCCCTATACTACGAGCAGTACTTC. This codes for CASRTDRESLYYEQYF.

This sequence joins TRBV7-8 and TRBJ2-7; D is uncertain. Looked up from germline, CDR1 is SGHVS and CDR2 is FQNEAQ. The CDR3 is 13 residues long. Trimming stripped 4 bases from V and 5 bases from J, with 12 bases between. The CDR3 DNA sequence: TGTGCCAGCAGCTCCGTATTAGCAGACGAGCAGTACTTC. Protein: CASSSVLADEQYF.

This clone appeared a few times. The chain couples TRBV4-3 to TRBJ1-1; 7 bases agree with TRBD1. The CDR3 covers 16 residues. Germline CDR1 is LGHNA and CDR2 is YSLEER. V lost 0 bases and J lost 3; bases outside the gene matches: 7. The CDR3 is CASSQETPGGYTEAFF. CDR3 DNA: TGCGCCAGCAGCCAAGAGACCCCAGGGGGATACACTGAAGCTTTCTTT.

The chain combines TRBV11-3 with TRBJ2-1; 12 nucleotides agree with TRBD2. The germline V gene has CDR1 SGHNT and CDR2 YENEEA. Trimming cost V 1 base and J 8 bases; bases outside gene matches: 9. This CDR3 spans 17 amino acids. The chain's CDR3 is CASSLGLASGRVHEQFF. The CDR3 DNA reads as TGTGCCAGCAGCTTAGGACTGGCTAGCGGGAGGGTCCATGAGCAGTTCTTC.

This clone has just one count. The gene calls are TRBV3-1 (or the pseudogene TRBV3-2) and TRBJ1-3; D is ambiguous. This CDR3 has 12 amino acids. CDR1 LGHDT and CDR2 YNNKEL come from the germline V gene (reference sequence). Trimming shortened V by 6 bases and J by 4 bases, and 7 bases separated the two germline ends. The CDR3 spells CASREYGNTIYF. In DNA, the CDR3 is TGTGCCAGCAGGGAGTACGGAAACACCATATATTTT.

The chain has TRBV3-1 (or the pseudogene TRBV3-2) and TRBJ1-2; the D gene is possibly TRBD1 (5 bases). With 1 base removed from V and 3 bases from J, the gap between germline ends came to 9 bases. Germline V gene lookup returns CDR1 LGHDT and CDR2 YNNKEL (reference sequence). This CDR3 spans 14 amino acids. The CDR3: CASSQGGVDYGYTF. The CDR3 nucleotides are TGTGCCAGCAGCCAAGGGGGGGTAGACTATGGCTACACCTTC.

The chain joins TRBV11-2 to TRBJ1-1; a possible D gene is TRBD1 (6 bases). V was cut by 2 bases and J by 3 bases, with 13 bases left in between. The CDR3 extends over 15 amino acids. CDR1 SGHAT and CDR2 FQNNGV come from the germline V gene. Here the CDR3 reads CASSLTRQAHTEAFF. The CDR3 DNA follows: TGTGCCAGCAGCTTAACCCGACAGGCCCACACTGAAGCTTTCTTT. Variable domain in full (rest from reference TRBV11-2 and TRBJ1-1): EAGVAQSPRYKIIEKRQSVAFWCNPISGHATLYWYQQILGQGPKLLIQFQNNGVVDDSQLPKDRFSAERLKGVDSTLKIQPAKLEDSAVYLCASSLTRQAHTEAFFGQGTRLTVV.

The chain links TRBV4-3 to TRBJ2-2, with 12 positions matching TRBD2. The CDR3 is made up of 16 amino acids. The V and J ends lost 1 base and 5 bases, in that order; junction bases with no gene match: 2. Per the germline V gene, CDR1 is LGHNA and CDR2 is YSLEER. This chain's CDR3 is CASSQAGTSGTGELFF. CDR3 nucleotides: TGCGCCAGCAGCCAAGCTGGGACTAGCGGGACCGGGGAGCTGTTTTTT.

This clone was counted between two and nine times. The gene calls are TRBV7-6 and TRBJ1-3, with 10 bases identical to TRBD1. Per germline, CDR1 SGHVS and CDR2 FNYEAQ. The length of the CDR3 is 17 residues. V gave up 4 bases and J gave up 4 bases; unmatched junction bases: 10. The CDR3 DNA sequence: TGTGCCAGCAGCTCTGGACAGGGGGAAGTGAGGGGAAACACCATATATTTT. Translation: CASSSGQGEVRGNTIYF.

This clone occurred a few times. V and J are TRBV6-5 and TRBJ1-4; D gene ambiguous. This CDR3 is 16 amino acids long. Trimming stripped 3 bases from V and 4 bases from J, with 15 bases between. Looked up from germline, CDR1 is MNHEY and CDR2 is SVGAGI. As DNA, the CDR3 is TGTGCCAGCAGTTATTCCTTCCGACTGATTAATGAAAAACTGTTTTTT. Translation: CASSYSFRLINEKLFF.

The gene calls are TRBV9 and TRBJ1-2; D is undetermined. The germline V gene has CDR1 SGDLS and CDR2 YYNGEE. The CDR3 consists of 16 residues. With 1 base removed from V and 3 bases from J, the gap between germline ends came to 16 bases. In nucleotides, the CDR3 is TGTGCCAGCAGCGTACAAGCCAGCGGGTGGTACTATGGCTACACCTTC. Translating it yields CASSVQASGWYYGYTF.

J is TRBJ1-2 and V is TRBV4-3; the match to TRBD1 covers 9 bases. Germline-derived CDR1 and CDR2 are LGHNA and YSLEER. The CDR3 is made up of 18 amino acids. The trim removed 0 bases at V and 4 bases at J, leaving 12 bases unmatched. The CDR3 DNA follows: TGCGCCAGCAGCCAAGATACACGGGGGACAGGGAAAGTCTATGGCTACACCTTC. Translating gives CASSQDTRGTGKVYGYTF.

The chain combines TRBV19 with TRBJ1-5, with D perhaps TRBD1 (6 bases). The CDR3 is 15 amino acids. V lost 0 bases and J 7 bases, leaving 13 bases between the germline ends. Germline-derived CDR1 and CDR2 are LNHDA and SQIVND (reference sequence). The CDR3 loop reads CASSIDHGGGQPQHF. As DNA, the CDR3 is TGTGCCAGTAGTATAGATCACGGGGGGGGCCAGCCCCAGCATTTT.

The rearrangement uses TRBV6-5 and TRBJ2-7, with TRBD2 matching 7 bases. The CDR3 length is 15 residues. Per the germline V gene, CDR1 is MNHEY and CDR2 is SVGAGI. V lost 2 bases to trimming and J lost 4 bases; unmatched junction nucleotides: 8. The DNA for the CDR3 is TGTGCCAGCAGTTACGGGCTAGCGGATAATTACGAGCAGTACTTC. Its translation: CASSYGLADNYEQYF.

The rearrangement joins TRBV6-2 or TRBV6-3 to TRBJ1-4; no firm D call. Germline CDR1 and CDR2: MNHEY and SVGEGT. This CDR3 comprises 17 residues. Trimming took 0 bases from V and 2 from J, leaving 13 bases between them. CDR3 nucleotides: TGTGCCAGCAGTTACTCGAGCAGGACTCGGACTAATGAAAAACTGTTTTTT. This codes for CASSYSSRTRTNEKLFF.

This clone was observed once. The chain joins TRBV5-8 to TRBJ1-2; D call uncertain. The CDR3 has 14 residues. Germline-derived CDR1 and CDR2 are SGHTS and YDEGEE. V lost 4 bases to trimming and J lost 5 bases, with 15 bases between them. CDR3 residues: CASSPNWVRYGYTF. In DNA, the CDR3 is TGTGCCAGCAGCCCCAACTGGGTGCGGTATGGCTACACCTTC.

This sequence joins TRBV18 and TRBJ2-3; a weak D match, TRBD2 (6 bases). The CDR3 covers 16 residues. Looked up from germline, CDR1 is KGHSH and CDR2 is LQKENI. The germline V and J ends were trimmed by 1 base and 1 base, with 12 bases remaining between them. The CDR3: CASSPLAGRGTDTQYF. The CDR3, as DNA: TGTGCCAGCTCACCACTGGCGGGGCGAGGCACAGATACGCAGTATTTT. Looking up the rest from reference TRBV18 and TRBJ2-3 gives the full variable domain: NAGVMQNPRHLVRRRGQEARLRCSPMKGHSHVYWYRQLPEEGLKFMVYLQKENIIDESGMPKERFSAEFPKEGPSILRIQQVVRGDSAAYFCASSPLAGRGTDTQYFGPGTRLTVL.

This rearrangement joins TRBV29-1 to TRBJ2-1; 13 bases agree with TRBD2. V was pared by 5 bases and J by 5 bases, with 6 bases of the junction left unmatched. The CDR3 is 15 amino acids. Germline values: CDR1 SQVTM, CDR2 ANQGSEA. CDR3 sequence: CSVLLAGGPDNEQFF. CDR3 DNA: TGCAGCGTTCTACTAGCGGGAGGGCCCGACAATGAGCAGTTCTTC.

The J gene is TRBJ2-5, the V gene TRBV18, with D maybe TRBD1 (8 bases). The CDR3 is 16 residues long. The germline V and J ends were trimmed by 2 bases and 4 bases, with 17 bases remaining between them. Germline V gene sequence: CDR1 KGHSH, CDR2 LQKENI. DNA for the CDR3: TGTGCCAGCTCACCAAACAGGGGGGGATATGGAGAGACCCAGTACTTC. It translates to CASSPNRGGYGETQYF.

This clone was detected only once. A junction boundary mismatches the germline segment, possibly from a read error. The rearrangement joins TRBV7-7 to TRBJ2-3, with D unclear. Germline-derived CDR1 and CDR2 are SSHAT and FNYEAQ (reference sequence). The CDR3 is made up of 13 amino acids. In nucleotides, the CDR3 is TGTGCTAGCAGCTTAGGCGGAACCCGTCCGCAGTATTTT. This translates into CASSLGGTRPQYF.